The 9 T cell receptor beta chains in this list originate from one sample, sequenced in a study of blood T cell repertoires in COVID-19. The protocol was immunoSEQ multiplex PCR, while the TCRdb copy is restricted to in-frame clones and leaves out a portion. The repertoire consists of 37,000 or so clones, with around 90% occurring once and the leading ten covering roughly 6%. Input material: peripheral blood. These receptors came from a human donor in a cohort sampled during active COVID-19.

The CDR3 DNA is TGTGCCAGCAGTTTCCGGCCCCACGACAGAGCCTACAATGAGCAGTTCTTC. It is translated as CASSFRPHDRAYNEQFF. The V call is TRBV27, the J call TRBJ2-1, with D possibly being TRBD1 (5 bases). Germline CDR1 reads MNHEY; CDR2 reads SMNVEV (reference sequence). CDR3 length equals 17 residues. V dropped 3 bases and J dropped 2 bases, with 17 bases sitting between them.

This sequence joins TRBV20-1 and TRBJ2-1; tentative D call: TRBD2 (6 bases). Looked up from germline, CDR1 is DFQATT and CDR2 is SNEGSKA (reference sequence). The V end lost 5 bases, the J end lost 8 bases, and 10 bases lay between the germline ends. The CDR3 length is 11 residues. The CDR3 sequence is CSALSGDEQFF. The CDR3 coding sequence is TGCAGTGCTCTGTCGGGGGATGAGCAGTTCTTC.

The V and J genes are TRBV2 and TRBJ1-1; D is unclear. The germline CDR1 and CDR2 sequences are SNHLY and FYNNEI. Trimming removed 7 bases at V and 1 base at J, with 13 bases between. The CDR3 contains 14 residues. Here the CDR3 reads CASTVPNQNTEAFF. The CDR3 nucleotides read TGTGCCAGCACGGTCCCGAATCAGAACACTGAAGCTTTCTTT.

This clone was detected a few times. The chain is built from TRBV28 and TRBJ2-7, with 8 bases identical to TRBD2. This CDR3 has 13 residues. CDR1 MDHEN and CDR2 SYDVKM come from the germline V gene. The junction had 10 bases not matched to a gene; V was cut back by 10 bases and J by 5 bases. The CDR3 DNA reads TGTGCCATCGGGAGGGACTACTCGAACGAGCAGTACTTC. Translating it yields CAIGRDYSNEQYF.

The V and J genes are TRBV18 and TRBJ2-2; TRBD1 agrees at 9 bases. Germline-derived CDR1 and CDR2 are KGHSH and LQKENI. V shed 6 bases, J shed 7 bases, and the junction held 9 bases outside the gene matches. This CDR3 spans 15 amino acids. The CDR3 sequence: CASSPGTGNDGELFF. The CDR3 nucleotides read TGTGCCAGCTCTCCAGGGACAGGGAACGACGGGGAGCTGTTTTTT.

V gene TRBV27 combines with J gene TRBJ1-2; no reliable D call. Germline V gives CDR1 MNHEY, CDR2 SMNVEV (reference sequence). The CDR3 totals 13 residues. The V end lost 3 bases, the J end lost 4 bases, and 9 bases lay between the germline ends. The CDR3 here is CASSFGRGYGYTF. CDR3 coding DNA: TGTGCCAGCAGTTTCGGACGGGGCTATGGCTACACCTTC.

The J gene is TRBJ2-5, the V gene TRBV18, with 7 bases fitting TRBD2. The CDR3 has 16 amino acids. Losses at the gene ends were 0 bases for V and 5 bases for J; bases not matched to a gene: 9. Germline CDR1 is KGHSH and CDR2 is LQKENI. The CDR3 coding sequence is TGTGCCAGCTCACCACCGGTCAAGGAGGGAGGGGAGACCCAGTACTTC. It translates to CASSPPVKEGGETQYF.

This clone was observed a handful of times. This CDR3 reads CSVEGLAGASNTGELFF. DNA of the CDR3: TGCAGCGTTGAAGGGCTAGCGGGGGCCTCGAACACCGGGGAGCTGTTTTTT. The chain joins TRBV29-1 to TRBJ2-2, with TRBD2 identical over 10 bases. V dropped 1 base and J dropped 0; count of bases not matched to a gene: 5. This CDR3 comprises 17 residues. Germline CDR1 reads SQVTM; CDR2 reads ANQGSEA.

V gene TRBV5-6 combines with J gene TRBJ2-5, with TRBD2 matching over 10 bases. Germline loops: CDR1 SGHDT, CDR2 YYEEEE. The J segment lost 5 bases and the V segment lost 0 bases, leaving 7 bases of the junction unmatched. CDR3 size: 16 residues. The CDR3 DNA reads as TGTGCCAGCAGCTTGGCTTGGCTAGCGGGGGCGGAGACCCAGTACTTC. It encodes CASSLAWLAGAETQYF.